The clone carrying this T cell receptor (beta chain) occurred a few times. These data are taken from a study of cytomegalovirus exposure and HLA in healthy donors. PCR amplification relied on 60 Vbeta primers (plus 13 Jbeta primers). Profiled with immunoSEQ multiplex PCR; TCRdb holds only in-frame clones, not every one. The sample lists under 200,000 clones; approximately 65% were seen once. Germline V gene data show CDR1 as SGHAT and CDR2 as FQNNGV. The V gene end was trimmed by 5 bases and the J gene end by 2 bases; junction bases not matched to a gene: 8. The CDR3 extends over 15 amino acids. The sequenced material came from PBMCs. The chain carries TRBV11-2 and TRBJ2-7; 8 bases line up with TRBD2. The sequence was obtained from a man aged 35 to 55 in good health and CMV-seronegative. The CDR3 loop is CASSPRASGPYEQYF. CDR3 nucleotides: TGTGCCAGCAGCCCGCGGGCTAGCGGGCCCTACGAGCAGTACTTC.